The clone carrying this T cell receptor beta chain showed up many times. What it binds is not known. The CDR3 consists of 12 residues. Trimming removed 5 bases from V and 15 bases from J; junction bases left unmatched: 7. The sample originates from a study of T cell repertoires in cytomegalovirus infection. TCRdb re-called the reads with MiXCR, one entry per CDR3 protein. This table holds roughly 340,000 distinct CDR3 sequences, 25% to 35% found once. The chain joins TRBV12-3 or TRBV12-4 to TRBJ1-4, with 9 bases fitting TRBD1. The receptor's source is a human donor in good health (CMV status not recorded). Some clones in this sample may be carry-over from other donors' samples. This sample comprised cultured PBMCs, obtained from culture after CMV antigen stimulation. In nucleotides, the CDR3 is TGTGCCAGCAGTACCGGACAGGGGAGGTTGTTTTTT. Translating gives CASSTGQGRLFF.